This TCR beta chain originates from a study of T cells in Graves' hyperthyroidism and ophthalmopathy. This clonotype appeared once. The antigen remains undetermined. The V gene's germline CDR1 is SGDLS and CDR2 YYNGEE. V was pared by 1 base and J by 2 bases, with 3 bases of the junction left unmatched. CDR3 length: 14 residues. Whole-study findings and limits: Ophthalmopathy onset followed model prediction by a median about 6.9 months. Blood also showed most of the thyroid clonotypes that were expanded above 0.001.

TCR beta CDR3 regions were amplified from RNA. First-round RT-PCR with HTBI primers amplified the TCR CDR3 region. TCRdb fed the multiplex PCR reads into MiXCR, producing one record per CDR3 protein. The table lists some 350,000 distinct CDR3 sequences, 15% to 18% of them singletons. Fresh peripheral blood, around 9.3 ml of it, supplied the PBMCs. The specimen was blood. The chain recombines TRBV9 with TRBJ2-7, with 7 bases identical to TRBD2. The TCR comes from a woman aged 18-30 years with Graves' hyperthyroidism that later progressed to Graves' ophthalmopathy. CDR3 sequence reads: CASSVSSGPYEQYF. The CDR3 DNA is TGTGCCAGCAGCGTATCTAGCGGACCCTACGAGCAGTACTTC. The complete variable domain, with remaining parts taken from reference TRBV9 and TRBJ2-7, reads DSGVTQTPKHLITATGQRVTLRCSPRSGDLSVYWYQQSLDQGLQFLIQYYNGEERAKGNILERFSAQQFPDLHSELNLSSLELGDSALYFCASSVSSGPYEQYFGPGTRLTVT.